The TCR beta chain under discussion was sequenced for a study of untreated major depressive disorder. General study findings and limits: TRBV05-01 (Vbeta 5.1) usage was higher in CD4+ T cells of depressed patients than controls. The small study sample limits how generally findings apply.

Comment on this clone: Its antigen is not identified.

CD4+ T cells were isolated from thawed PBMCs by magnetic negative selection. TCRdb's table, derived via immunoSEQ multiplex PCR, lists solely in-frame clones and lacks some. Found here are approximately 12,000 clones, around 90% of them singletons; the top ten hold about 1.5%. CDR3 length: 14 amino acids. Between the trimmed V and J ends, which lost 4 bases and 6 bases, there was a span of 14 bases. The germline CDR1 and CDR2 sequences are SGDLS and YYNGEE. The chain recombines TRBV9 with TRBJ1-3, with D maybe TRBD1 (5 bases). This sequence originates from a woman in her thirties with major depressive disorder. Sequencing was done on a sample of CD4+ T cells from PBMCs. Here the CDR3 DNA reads TGTGCCAGCAGCAGGGACCCGGACGCAAACACCATATATTTT. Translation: CASSRDPDANTIYF. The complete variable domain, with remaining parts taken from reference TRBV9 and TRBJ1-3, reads DSGVTQTPKHLITATGQRVTLRCSPRSGDLSVYWYQQSLDQGLQFLIQYYNGEERAKGNILERFSAQQFPDLHSELNLSSLELGDSALYFCASSRDPDANTIYFGEGSWLTVV.